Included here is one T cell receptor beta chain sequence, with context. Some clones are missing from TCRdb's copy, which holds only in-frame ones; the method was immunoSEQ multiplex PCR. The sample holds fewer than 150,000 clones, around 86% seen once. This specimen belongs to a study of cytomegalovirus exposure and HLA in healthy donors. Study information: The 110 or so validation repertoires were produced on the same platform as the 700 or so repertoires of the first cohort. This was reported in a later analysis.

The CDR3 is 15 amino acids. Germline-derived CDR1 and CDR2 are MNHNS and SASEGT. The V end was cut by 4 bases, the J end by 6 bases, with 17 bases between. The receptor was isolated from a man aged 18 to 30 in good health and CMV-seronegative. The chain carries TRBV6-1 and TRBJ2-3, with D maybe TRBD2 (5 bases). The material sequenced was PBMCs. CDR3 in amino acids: CASSGGPTKVDTQYF. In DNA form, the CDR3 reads TGTGCCAGCAGTGGAGGGCCGACGAAAGTTGATACGCAGTATTTT.